The 3 T cell receptor beta chains given below trace back to one sample, sequenced in a study of blood T cell repertoires in COVID-19. TCRdb keeps only in-frame clones here, not all; method: immunoSEQ multiplex PCR. Of about 74,000 clones in the sample, roughly 86% were seen once. Material: peripheral blood. The receptors come from a human donor in a cohort sampled during active COVID-19.

This chain joins TRBV9 and TRBJ1-2; TRBD1 might be the D (5 bases). Per the germline V gene, CDR1 is SGDLS and CDR2 is YYNGEE. The CDR3 spans 16 residues. V was trimmed by 4 bases and J by 1 base, leaving 17 bases between them. As DNA, the CDR3 is TGTGCCAGCAGCACCCCCACGGGACTTTTTAACTATGGCTACACCTTC. Translating it yields CASSTPTGLFNYGYTF.

The chain is built from TRBV19 and TRBJ1-2, with D perhaps matching TRBD1 (5 bases). CDR1 and CDR2 from the germline V gene are LNHDA and SQIVND (reference sequence). The V end was cut by 3 bases, the J end by 0 bases, with 11 bases between. The CDR3 extends over 15 amino acids. In DNA, the CDR3 is TGTGCCAGTAGTATCCAGGGCGGTCCTAACTATGGCTACACCTTC. Residues: CASSIQGGPNYGYTF.

The genes are TRBV6-2 or TRBV6-3 and TRBJ2-1, with 8 bases fitting TRBD2. The CDR3 loop spans 15 amino acids. Trimming cost V 3 bases and J 6 bases; bases outside gene matches: 7. The V gene's germline CDR1 is MNHEY and CDR2 SVGEGT. Here the CDR3 reads CASSYRTGGSNEQFF. CDR3 DNA sequence: TGTGCCAGCAGTTATCGAACGGGGGGGAGCAATGAGCAGTTCTTC.